Listed below are T cell receptor beta chains from one sample, sequenced in a study of blood T cell repertoires in COVID-19. The repertoire was sequenced with immunoSEQ multiplex PCR; TCRdb's copy has only in-frame clones and lacks some. The table has 200,000 to 250,000 clones, 80% to 85% seen once. Input material: peripheral blood. The receptor set was obtained from a woman aged 55-70 years with acute or convalescent COVID-19. CDR3s include the opening cysteine and the closing phenylalanine or tryptophan. A D gene is named only where the DNA matches it firmly. The listing skips clone size in some rows; elsewhere it reads once, few, many or a size class.

J gene: TRBJ1-2
CDR3 length: 14
V gene: TRBV4-1
clone size: -
D gene: -
CDR3 protein: CASSQVRGGYGYTF
CDR3 DNA: TGCGCCAGCAGCCAAGTAAGGGGCGGCTATGGCTACACCTTC

J gene: TRBJ2-5
CDR3 length: 15
V gene: TRBV3-1/TRBV3-2
clone size: -
D gene: TRBD2
CDR3 protein: CASSQYSGGQETQYF
CDR3 DNA: TGTGCCAGCAGCCAGTATTCGGGGGGGCAAGAGACCCAGTACTTC

J gene: TRBJ1-2
CDR3 length: 14
V gene: TRBV27
clone size: once
D gene: -
CDR3 protein: CASRRTALSYGYTF
CDR3 DNA: TGTGCCAGCAGGCGGACTGCACTTTCCTATGGCTACACCTTC

J gene: TRBJ2-1
CDR3 length: 14
V gene: TRBV9
clone size: -
D gene: -
CDR3 protein: CASSVDEGRWEQFF
CDR3 DNA: TGTGCCAGCAGCGTAGATGAGGGCCGGTGGGAGCAGTTCTTC

J gene: TRBJ1-2
CDR3 length: 12
V gene: TRBV27
clone size: -
D gene: -
CDR3 protein: CASTLKGYGYTF
CDR3 DNA: TGTGCCAGCACCCTAAAGGGGTATGGCTACACCTTC

J gene: TRBJ2-2
CDR3 length: 15
V gene: TRBV2
clone size: -
D gene: -
CDR3 protein: CASSDRRVSAGELFF
CDR3 DNA: TGTGCCAGCAGTGATCGTAGAGTGTCCGCCGGGGAGCTGTTTTTT

J gene: TRBJ2-2
CDR3 length: 14
V gene: TRBV9
clone size: -
D gene: -
CDR3 protein: CASSIREGGGELFF
CDR3 DNA: TGTGCCAGCAGCATTAGAGAGGGTGGCGGGGAGCTGTTTTTT

J gene: TRBJ2-1
CDR3 length: 13
V gene: TRBV7-3
clone size: -
D gene: -
CDR3 protein: CASSPLPGNEQFF
CDR3 DNA: TGTGCCAGCAGCCCGCTTCCGGGGAATGAGCAGTTCTTC

J gene: TRBJ1-5
CDR3 length: 12
V gene: TRBV11-3
clone size: -
D gene: TRBD1
CDR3 protein: CARGQGPQPQHF
CDR3 DNA: TGTGCCCGTGGACAGGGACCTCAGCCCCAGCATTTT

J gene: TRBJ2-5
CDR3 length: 16
V gene: TRBV21-1
clone size: -
D gene: -
CDR3 protein: CASSNPGDSGGETQYF
CDR3 DNA: TGTGCCAGCAGCAACCCTGGGGATAGCGGGGGGGAGACCCAGTACTTC

J gene: TRBJ1-1
CDR3 length: 15
V gene: TRBV11-2
clone size: -
D gene: -
CDR3 protein: CASSFQGVLNTEAFF
CDR3 DNA: TGTGCCAGCAGCTTTCAAGGGGTCCTGAACACTGAAGCTTTCTTT

J gene: TRBJ1-5
CDR3 length: 17
V gene: TRBV28
clone size: few
D gene: -
CDR3 protein: CASSYGGVGAGNQPQHF
CDR3 DNA: TGTGCCAGCAGTTATGGGGGAGTGGGGGCAGGCAATCAGCCCCAGCATTTT

J gene: TRBJ2-2
CDR3 length: 16
V gene: TRBV19
clone size: -
D gene: TRBD1
CDR3 protein: CASTARDRGVTGELFF
CDR3 DNA: TGTGCCAGTACGGCCCGGGACAGGGGCGTGACCGGGGAGCTGTTTTTT

J gene: TRBJ1-5
CDR3 length: 15
V gene: TRBV11-2
clone size: -
D gene: TRBD1
CDR3 protein: CASSRGTGGNQPQHF
CDR3 DNA: TGTGCCAGCAGCCGCGGGACAGGGGGCAATCAGCCCCAGCATTTT

J gene: TRBJ1-6
CDR3 length: 17
V gene: TRBV27
clone size: -
D gene: -
CDR3 protein: CASSLGGFNSYNSPLHF
CDR3 DNA: TGTGCCAGCAGTTTAGGGGGGTTTAACTCCTATAATTCACCCCTCCACTTT

J gene: TRBJ2-5
CDR3 length: 14
V gene: TRBV18
clone size: once
D gene: -
CDR3 protein: CASSHRSGSETQYF
CDR3 DNA: TGTGCCAGCTCACACCGCAGCGGGTCGGAGACCCAGTACTTC

J gene: TRBJ2-1
CDR3 length: 16
V gene: TRBV5-1
clone size: -
D gene: TRBD2
CDR3 protein: CASSLWGTSRENEQFF
CDR3 DNA: TGCGCCAGCAGCTTGTGGGGGACTAGCAGGGAAAATGAGCAGTTCTTC

J gene: TRBJ2-7
CDR3 length: 15
V gene: TRBV6-6
clone size: -
D gene: TRBD2
CDR3 protein: CASSPTTSGGGEQYF
CDR3 DNA: TGTGCCAGCAGTCCTACCACTAGCGGGGGAGGTGAGCAGTACTTC

J gene: TRBJ1-2
CDR3 length: 18
V gene: TRBV19
clone size: -
D gene: -
CDR3 protein: CASSIEYRREPRGYGYTF
CDR3 DNA: TGTGCCAGTAGTATAGAATACCGCCGGGAGCCCAGAGGCTATGGCTACACCTTC

J gene: TRBJ1-4
CDR3 length: 15
V gene: TRBV27
clone size: -
D gene: TRBD1
CDR3 protein: CASSSSGTGVEKLFF
CDR3 DNA: TGTGCCAGCAGTTCATCCGGGACAGGGGTTGAAAAACTGTTTTTT

J gene: TRBJ1-2
CDR3 length: 15
V gene: TRBV19
clone size: -
D gene: TRBD1
CDR3 protein: CASSSAGTENYGYTF
CDR3 DNA: TGTGCCAGTAGTTCCGCCGGGACAGAAAACTATGGCTACACCTTC

J gene: TRBJ1-2
CDR3 length: 14
V gene: TRBV19
clone size: -
D gene: -
CDR3 protein: CASSPRGSVYGYTF
CDR3 DNA: TGTGCCAGTAGTCCTAGGGGGTCAGTCTATGGCTACACCTTC

J gene: TRBJ1-1
CDR3 length: 16
V gene: TRBV7-3
clone size: -
D gene: TRBD1
CDR3 protein: CASSLTPGTANTEAFF
CDR3 DNA: TGTGCCAGCAGCTTAACCCCCGGGACAGCGAACACTGAAGCTTTCTTT

J gene: TRBJ1-3
CDR3 length: 16
V gene: TRBV6-6
clone size: -
D gene: -
CDR3 protein: CASSYSTQGLGNTIYF
CDR3 DNA: TGTGCCAGCAGTTACTCAACACAGGGTTTGGGAAACACCATATATTTT

J gene: TRBJ2-7
CDR3 length: 15
V gene: TRBV28
clone size: -
D gene: -
CDR3 protein: CASSSVVLNSYEQYF
CDR3 DNA: TGTGCCAGCAGCTCAGTCGTCCTCAACTCCTACGAGCAGTACTTC

J gene: TRBJ2-3
CDR3 length: 15
V gene: TRBV4-2
clone size: once
D gene: TRBD1
CDR3 protein: CASSQTGDGTDTQYF
CDR3 DNA: TGTGCCAGCAGCCAGACAGGGGACGGCACAGATACGCAGTATTTT

J gene: TRBJ2-3
CDR3 length: 15
V gene: TRBV5-4
clone size: -
D gene: TRBD1
CDR3 protein: CASSFGTGRTDTQYF
CDR3 DNA: TGTGCCAGCAGCTTCGGGACAGGCCGCACAGATACGCAGTATTTT

J gene: TRBJ2-5
CDR3 length: 15
V gene: TRBV5-4
clone size: once
D gene: TRBD1
CDR3 protein: CASSWDRGLVQTQYF
CDR3 DNA: TGTGCCAGCAGCTGGGACAGGGGGCTTGTGCAGACCCAGTACTTC